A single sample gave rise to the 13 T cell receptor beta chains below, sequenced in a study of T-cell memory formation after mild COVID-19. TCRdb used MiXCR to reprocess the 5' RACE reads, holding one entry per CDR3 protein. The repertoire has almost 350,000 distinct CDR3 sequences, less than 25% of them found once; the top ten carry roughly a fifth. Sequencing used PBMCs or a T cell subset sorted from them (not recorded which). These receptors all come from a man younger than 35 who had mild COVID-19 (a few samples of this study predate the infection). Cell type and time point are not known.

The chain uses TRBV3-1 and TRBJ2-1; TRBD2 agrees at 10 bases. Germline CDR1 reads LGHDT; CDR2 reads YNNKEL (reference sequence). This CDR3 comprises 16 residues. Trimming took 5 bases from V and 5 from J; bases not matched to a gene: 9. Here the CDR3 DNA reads TGTGCCAGCAGCTCCCAGCGGGGGGGCCGAAACAATGAGCAGTTCTTC. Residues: CASSSQRGGRNNEQFF.

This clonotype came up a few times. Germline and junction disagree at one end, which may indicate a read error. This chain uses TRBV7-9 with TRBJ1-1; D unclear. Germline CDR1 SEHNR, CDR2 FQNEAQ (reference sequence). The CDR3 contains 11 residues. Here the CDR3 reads CASSLNSEAFF. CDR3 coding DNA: TGTGCCAGCAGCTTAAACAGTGAAGCTTTCTTT.

CDR3 loop: CASSLDAFTGNEQFF. DNA for the CDR3: TGTGCCAGCAGCTTAGATGCGTTCACCGGGAATGAGCAGTTCTTC. The chain joins TRBV7-6 to TRBJ2-1, with no clear D. The CDR3 extends over 15 amino acids. Trimming removed 1 base at V and 7 bases at J, with 14 bases between. Looked up from germline, CDR1 is SGHVS and CDR2 is FNYEAQ.

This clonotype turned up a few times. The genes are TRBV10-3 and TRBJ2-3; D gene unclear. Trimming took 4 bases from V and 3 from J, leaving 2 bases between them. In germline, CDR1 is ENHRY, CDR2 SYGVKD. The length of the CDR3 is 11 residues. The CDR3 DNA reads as TGTGCCATCAGTGCTACAGATACGCAGTATTTT. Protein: CAISATDTQYF.

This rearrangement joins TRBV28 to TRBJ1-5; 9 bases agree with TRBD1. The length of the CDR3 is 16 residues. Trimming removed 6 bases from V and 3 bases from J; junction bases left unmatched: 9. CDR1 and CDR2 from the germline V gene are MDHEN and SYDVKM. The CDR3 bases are TGTGCCAGCAGCCCCGGGACAGGGAGGACCAATCAGCCCCAGCATTTT. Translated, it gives CASSPGTGRTNQPQHF.

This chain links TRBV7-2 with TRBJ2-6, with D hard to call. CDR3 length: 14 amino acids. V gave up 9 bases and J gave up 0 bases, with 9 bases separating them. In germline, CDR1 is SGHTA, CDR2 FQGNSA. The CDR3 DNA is TGTGCCAGGAGCAGGTCCTCTGGGGCCAACGTCCTGACTTTC. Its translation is CARSRSSGANVLTF.

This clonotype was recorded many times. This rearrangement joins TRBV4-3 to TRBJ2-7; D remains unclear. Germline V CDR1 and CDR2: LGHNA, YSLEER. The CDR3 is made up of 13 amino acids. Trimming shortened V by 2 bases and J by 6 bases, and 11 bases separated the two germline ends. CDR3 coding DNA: TGCGCCAGCAGCCAACGGATGGACGGCGAGCAGTACTTC. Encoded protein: CASSQRMDGEQYF.

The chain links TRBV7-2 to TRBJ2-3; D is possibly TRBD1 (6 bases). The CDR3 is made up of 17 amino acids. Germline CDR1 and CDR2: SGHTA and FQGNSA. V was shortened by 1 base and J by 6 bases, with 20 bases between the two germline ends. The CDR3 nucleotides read TGTGCCAGCAGCTTAGGGGTGTGGGGGCCATTATCGGATACGCAGTATTTT. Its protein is CASSLGVWGPLSDTQYF.

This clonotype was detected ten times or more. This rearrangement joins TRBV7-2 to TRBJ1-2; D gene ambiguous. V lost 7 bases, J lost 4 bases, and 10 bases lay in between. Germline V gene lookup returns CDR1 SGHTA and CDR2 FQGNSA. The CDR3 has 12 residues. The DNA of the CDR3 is TGTGCCAGCACCCCTTTGCTCTATGGCTACACCTTC. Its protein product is CASTPLLYGYTF.

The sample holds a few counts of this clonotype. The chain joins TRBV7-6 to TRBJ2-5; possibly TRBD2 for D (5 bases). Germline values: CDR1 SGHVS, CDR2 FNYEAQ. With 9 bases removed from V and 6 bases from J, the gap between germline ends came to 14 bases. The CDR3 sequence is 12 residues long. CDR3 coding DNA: TGTGCCAGGGGAACGGGGTTAAAGACCCAGTACTTC. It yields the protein CARGTGLKTQYF.

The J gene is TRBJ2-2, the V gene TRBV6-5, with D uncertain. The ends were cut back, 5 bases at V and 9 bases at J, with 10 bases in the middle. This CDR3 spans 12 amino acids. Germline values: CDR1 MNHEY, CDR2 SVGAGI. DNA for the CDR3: TGTGCCAGCAGTGTGGGTAGTTGGGAGCTGTTTTTT. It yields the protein CASSVGSWELFF.

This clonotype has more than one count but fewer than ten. The CDR3 DNA sequence: TGTGCCAGCAGCCTCCAGCAGGGCACTGAAGCTTTCTTT. Translated, it gives CASSLQQGTEAFF. The genes are TRBV7-9 and TRBJ1-1, with D perhaps matching TRBD1 (5 bases). V was shortened by 5 bases and J by 4 bases, with 11 bases between the two germline ends. This CDR3 comprises 13 residues. From germline, CDR1 is SEHNR and CDR2 FQNEAQ (reference sequence).

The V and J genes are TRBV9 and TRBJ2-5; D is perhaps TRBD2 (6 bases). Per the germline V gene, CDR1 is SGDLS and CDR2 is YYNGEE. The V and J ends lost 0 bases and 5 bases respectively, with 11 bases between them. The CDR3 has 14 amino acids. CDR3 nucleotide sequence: TGTGCCAGCAGCGTAGTTAGCGGTTTTGAGACCCAGTACTTC. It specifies CASSVVSGFETQYF.